This T cell receptor beta chain was obtained from a study of T-cell memory formation after mild COVID-19. MiXCR was run by TCRdb on the 5' RACE reads, yielding one entry per CDR3 protein. The data show approximately 490,000 distinct CDR3 sequences, 20% seen once. This clonotype was observed a handful of times. The germline V gene encodes CDR1 SGHVS and CDR2 FNYEAQ. The length of the CDR3 is 19 residues. The junction had 11 bases not matched to a gene; V was cut back by 2 bases and J by 7 bases. The V and J genes are TRBV7-6 and TRBJ2-2; 15 nucleotides match TRBD2. Source material: PBMCs or a T cell subset sorted from them (not recorded which). The origin of this receptor is an adult woman who had mild COVID-19 (a few samples of this study predate the infection). Cell type and time point are not known. The CDR3 loop is CASSLLSGLAGGPGGELFF. The CDR3 DNA sequence: TGTGCCAGCAGCTTATTGTCCGGACTAGCGGGAGGGCCTGGCGGGGAGCTGTTTTTT.